Presented here are 10 T cell receptor beta chains from one specimen sequenced in a study of CD8 T cells in ankylosing spondylitis. General study points: What appeared characteristic of ankylosing spondylitis blood was a TCR beta motif of eight highly homologous variants.

Each CDR3 protein is one row after TCRdb ran MiXCR on the 5' RACE reads. The repertoire holds fewer than 250,000 distinct CDR3 sequences, around 18% seen once, with under 45% in the top ten. No antigen has been identified for these receptors. The sequencing sample was made of blood, either unsorted or a sorted T cell fraction (not recorded which). The receptors stem from a male donor with ankylosing spondylitis.

V gene TRBV6-2 or TRBV6-3 combines with J gene TRBJ2-7; 7 bases align to TRBD1. Unmatched junction bases numbered 8, after V lost 0 bases and J lost 6 bases. Germline V lookup: CDR1 MNHEY, CDR2 SVGEGT. This CDR3 is built from 15 residues. The DNA for the CDR3 is TGTGCCAGCAGTTACTCGAGCGACAGGGTACGCGAGCAGTACTTC. It is translated as CASSYSSDRVREQYF.

This clonotype was found a few times. The V gene is TRBV10-3, the J gene TRBJ2-7; 14 bases are shared with TRBD2. Germline trimming cut 7 bases from V and 2 bases from J; bases unmatched to any gene: 10. Germline CDR1 and CDR2: ENHRY and SYGVKD. This CDR3 region has 17 residues. For the CDR3, the DNA is TGTGCCATCACCCGACAGGGACTAGCGGGGGAACCCTACGAGCAGTACTTC. It translates to CAITRQGLAGEPYEQYF.

This clonotype was counted a few times. The chain employs TRBV7-8 and TRBJ2-7; D is possibly TRBD1 (6 bases). Germline CDR1 and CDR2: SGHVS and FQNEAQ. The CDR3 loop spans 14 amino acids. The V end was cut by 2 bases, the J end by 6 bases, with 14 bases between. The DNA for the CDR3 is TGTGCCAGCAGCTTATCCAGGGGAGTTTCCGAGCAGTACTTC. This gives the protein CASSLSRGVSEQYF.

J is TRBJ2-7 and V is TRBV7-3; D is possibly TRBD1 (5 bases). Germline V gives CDR1 SGHTA, CDR2 FQGTGA. The CDR3 is 13 residues long. V shed 5 bases and J shed 3 bases, with 11 bases lying between them. The CDR3 protein is CASSPYQGYEQYF. The DNA for the CDR3 is TGTGCCAGCAGCCCCTACCAGGGCTACGAGCAGTACTTC.

This clonotype was counted only a few times. The chain carries TRBV9 and TRBJ2-3; 10 bases fit TRBD2. The V and J ends lost 6 bases and 3 bases, in that order; junction bases with no gene match: 10. The CDR3 is 16 residues long. The germline V gene has CDR1 SGDLS and CDR2 YYNGEE. This CDR3 is CASNDPAGGPTDTQYF. The CDR3 DNA follows: TGTGCCAGCAACGACCCAGCGGGGGGGCCTACAGATACGCAGTATTTT.

The CDR3 here is CASRLQGQGFEAFF. CDR3 bases: TGTGCCAGCAGGTTACAGGGTCAGGGCTTTGAAGCTTTCTTT. The gene calls are TRBV5-6 and TRBJ1-1; D might be TRBD1 (6 bases). This CDR3 contains 14 residues. In germline, CDR1 is SGHDT, CDR2 YYEEEE. V lost 5 bases, J lost 7 bases, and 18 bases lay in between. The entire variable domain, with the rest obtained from reference TRBV5-6 and TRBJ1-1, is as follows: DAGVTQSPTHLIKTRGQQVTLRCSPKSGHDTVSWYQQALGQGPQFIFQYYEEEERQRGNFPDRFSGHQFPNYSSELNVNALLLGDSALYLCASRLQGQGFEAFFGQGTRLTVV.

This clonotype was counted between two and nine times. The chain is built from TRBV28 and TRBJ2-2; D ambiguous. Trimming took off 3 bases at V and 0 bases at J, with 8 bases between the two ends. This CDR3 region has 15 residues. Germline values: CDR1 MDHEN, CDR2 SYDVKM. Here the CDR3 DNA reads TGTGCCAGCAGTTTCTGGACCCCGAACACCGGGGAGCTGTTTTTT. This codes for CASSFWTPNTGELFF.

There are a few counts of this clonotype. The CDR3 loop is CASSEGGPNEQFF. For the CDR3, the DNA is TGTGCCAGCAGCGAGGGGGGGCCGAATGAGCAGTTCTTC. The rearrangement joins TRBV5-6 to TRBJ2-1; possibly TRBD2 for D (7 bases). Germline V CDR1 and CDR2: SGHDT, YYEEEE. Between the trimmed V and J ends, which lost 4 bases and 7 bases, there was a span of 12 bases. CDR3 size: 13 residues. Full variable domain (missing parts from reference TRBV5-6 and TRBJ2-1): DAGVTQSPTHLIKTRGQQVTLRCSPKSGHDTVSWYQQALGQGPQFIFQYYEEEERQRGNFPDRFSGHQFPNYSSELNVNALLLGDSALYLCASSEGGPNEQFFGPGTRLTVL.

This clonotype was counted only a few times. This rearrangement joins TRBV5-1 to TRBJ1-1; a weak D match, TRBD1 (5 bases). CDR1 and CDR2 from the germline V gene are SGHRS and YFSETQ. CDR3 length: 16 residues. With 7 bases removed from V and 3 bases from J, the gap between germline ends came to 22 bases. Here the CDR3 DNA reads TGCGCCAGCTCCCTAGGGGTCGGGAAGGGTTACACTGAAGCTTTCTTT. This encodes CASSLGVGKGYTEAFF.

The rearrangement joins TRBV5-5 to TRBJ1-2; no clear D. The germline V and J ends were trimmed by 5 bases and 4 bases, with 12 bases remaining between them. The CDR3 runs 13 residues. Germline CDR1 is SGHKS and CDR2 is YYEKEE (reference sequence). The CDR3 protein is CASRPDGLYGYTF. The DNA of the CDR3 is TGTGCCAGCAGACCGGACGGACTCTATGGCTACACCTTC.